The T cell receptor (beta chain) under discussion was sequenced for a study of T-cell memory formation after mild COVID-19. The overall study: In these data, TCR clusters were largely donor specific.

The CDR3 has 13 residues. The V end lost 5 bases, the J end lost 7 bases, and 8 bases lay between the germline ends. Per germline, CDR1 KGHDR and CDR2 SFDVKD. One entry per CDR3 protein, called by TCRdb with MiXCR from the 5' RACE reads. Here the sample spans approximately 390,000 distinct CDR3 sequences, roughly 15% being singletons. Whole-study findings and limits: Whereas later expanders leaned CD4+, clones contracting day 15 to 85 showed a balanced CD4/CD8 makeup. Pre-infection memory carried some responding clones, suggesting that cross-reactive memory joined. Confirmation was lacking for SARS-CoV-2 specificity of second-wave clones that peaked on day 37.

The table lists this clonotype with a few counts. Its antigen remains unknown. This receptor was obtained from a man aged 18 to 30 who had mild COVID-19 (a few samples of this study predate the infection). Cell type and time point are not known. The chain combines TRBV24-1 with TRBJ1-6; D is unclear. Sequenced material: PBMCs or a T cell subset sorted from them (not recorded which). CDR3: CATSAPRNSPLHF. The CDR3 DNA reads TGTGCCACCAGTGCCCCCCGGAATTCACCCCTCCACTTT.